This T cell receptor beta chain was identified in a study of cytomegalovirus exposure and HLA in healthy donors. Overall study context: It was reported in a later analysis that the 120 or so validation repertoires used the same platform as the roughly 700 first-cohort repertoires. General observations from the study: Reportedly, cytomegalovirus status was diagnosed with high sensitivity and specificity. Researchers counted around 150 TCR beta chains as cytomegalovirus-associated. Most observed TCR sequences were rare, whereas some public TCRs were detected in many donors.

After removal of 4 bases from V and 2 bases from J, the junction contained 2 bases not matched to a gene. The V gene's germline CDR1 is MNHEY and CDR2 SMNVEV (reference sequence). This CDR3 spans 14 amino acids. With respect to this clone: No antigen is known for it.

Clones were sequenced by immunoSEQ multiplex PCR, and TCRdb holds only the in-frame ones, with some missing. This sample has 150,000 to 200,000 clones; about 81% occur once, and the top ten carry roughly 1.2%. The chain is built from TRBV27 and TRBJ2-3; 8 bases map to TRBD2. The clonotype was recovered from a woman under 40 in good health and CMV-seronegative. The material sequenced was PBMCs. The CDR3 nucleotides are TGTGCCAGCAGTTACGGGGGGGCCACAGATACGCAGTATTTT. This sequence encodes CASSYGGATDTQYF.